One and the same sample provided the 28 T cell receptor beta chains below, sequenced in a study of regulatory and conventional T cells in RAG deficiency. Regulatory T cells were sorted from blood as CD4+ CD25-high CD127-low cells. Clones were sequenced by immunoSEQ multiplex PCR, and TCRdb holds only the in-frame ones, with some missing. The data hold more than 2,500 clones, with approximately 94% observed a single time. These data are also associated with another study on regulatory T cells. That work contributes: The primer mix had 52 TRBV and 13 TRBJ primers.

Sample: CD4+ Tregs sorted from blood. The receptors originated from a human donor in good health.

This sequence joins TRBV11-2 and TRBJ1-1; D not certain. Trimming took off 5 bases at V and 1 base at J, with 11 bases between the two ends. Germline V gene lookup returns CDR1 SGHAT and CDR2 FQNNGV. The CDR3 is made up of 14 amino acids. The DNA for the CDR3 is TGTGCCAGCAGCCTTACGGCGGGGAACACTGAAGCTTTCTTT. This gives the protein CASSLTAGNTEAFF.

This rearrangement joins TRBV5-1 to TRBJ2-2, with 9 bases lining up with TRBD1. The CDR3 has 16 amino acids. Looked up from germline, CDR1 is SGHRS and CDR2 is YFSETQ. The V gene end was trimmed by 4 bases and the J gene end by 4 bases; junction bases not matched to a gene: 8. The CDR3 protein is CASSIGQGRSTGELFF. The CDR3, as DNA: TGCGCCAGCAGCATTGGACAGGGGCGTTCCACCGGGGAGCTGTTTTTT.

The rearrangement uses TRBV19 and TRBJ1-5; D is uncertain. With 5 bases removed from V and 0 bases from J, the gap between germline ends came to 11 bases. This CDR3 is 15 amino acids long. Germline V CDR1 and CDR2: LNHDA, SQIVND (reference sequence). The CDR3 DNA reads as TGTGCCAGTAGTGTTGGCAGCTATAGCAATCAGCCCCAGCATTTT. It translates to CASSVGSYSNQPQHF.

The rearrangement uses TRBV4-1 and TRBJ2-7; the D gene could be TRBD1 or TRBD2 (5 bases each). The CDR3 consists of 15 residues. The V end lost 0 bases, the J end lost 2 bases, and 11 bases lay between the germline ends. CDR1 and CDR2 (germline): MGHRA, YSYEKL. The chain's CDR3 is CASSQEYRTPYEQYF. CDR3 bases: TGCGCCAGCAGCCAAGAGTACAGGACTCCCTACGAGCAGTACTTC.

The V gene is TRBV7-9, the J gene TRBJ2-5; tentative D call: TRBD2 (5 bases). The DNA end is more similar to TRBJ2-7, so the J call may be wrong. CDR3 length: 13 amino acids. Per the germline V gene, CDR1 is SEHNR and CDR2 is FQNEAQ (reference sequence). CDR3 sequence reads: CASSAGQDYEQYF. CDR3 DNA sequence: TGTGCCAGCAGCGCGGGCCAAGACTACGAGCAGTACTTC.

The chain is built from TRBV30 and TRBJ2-3; the match to TRBD2 covers 8 bases. The CDR3 runs 17 residues. Germline loops: CDR1 GTSNPN, CDR2 SVGIG (reference sequence). The ends lost 5 bases at V and 0 bases at J; junction bases unmatched: 13. The CDR3 loop reads CAWSEGGGIPSTDTQYF. The CDR3 bases are TGTGCCTGGTCTGAAGGCGGGGGGATACCTAGCACAGATACGCAGTATTTT. The variable domain in full, completed from reference TRBV30 and TRBJ2-3, reads SQTIHQWPATLVQPVGSPLSLECTVEGTSNPNLYWYRQAAGRGLQLLFYSVGIGQISSEVPQNLSASRPQDRQFILSSKKLLLSDSGFYLCAWSEGGGIPSTDTQYFGPGTRLTVL.

The chain carries TRBV7-9 and TRBJ2-1; 7 bases map to TRBD1. CDR1 is SEHNR, CDR2 FQNEAQ, per germline (reference sequence). V dropped 1 base and J dropped 2; count of bases not matched to a gene: 8. The CDR3 extends over 17 amino acids. CDR3 in amino acids: CASSLGARQGTYNEQFF. DNA for the CDR3: TGTGCCAGCAGCTTAGGAGCCCGACAGGGCACCTACAATGAGCAGTTCTTC. The whole variable domain, remainder taken from reference TRBV7-9 and TRBJ2-1, is DTGVSQNPRHKITKRGQNVTFRCDPISEHNRLYWYRQTLGQGPEFLTYFQNEAQLEKSRLLSDRFSAERPKGSFSTLEIQRTEQGDSAMYLCASSLGARQGTYNEQFFGPGTRLTVL.

The chain is built from TRBV6-1 and TRBJ2-7; D is possibly TRBD1 or TRBD2 (5 bases each). This CDR3 has 13 residues. Germline V CDR1 and CDR2: MNHNS, SASEGT. V was shortened by 5 bases and J by 1 base, with 9 bases between the two germline ends. The CDR3 loop is CASSRDPSYEQYF. DNA for the CDR3: TGTGCCAGCAGTAGGGACCCGTCCTACGAGCAGTACTTC.

The V call is TRBV6-1, the J call TRBJ1-1, with D perhaps matching TRBD1 (6 bases). The CDR3 is 14 residues long. V lost 7 bases and J lost 3, with 15 bases in between. Germline values: CDR1 MNHNS, CDR2 SASEGT. CDR3 sequence: CASKLGGADTEAFF. The CDR3 DNA sequence: TGTGCCAGCAAGTTGGGGGGCGCGGACACTGAAGCTTTCTTT.

The chain is built from TRBV5-1 and TRBJ1-2; D call uncertain. V lost 6 bases and J lost 2, with 5 bases in between. The V gene's germline CDR1 is SGHRS and CDR2 YFSETQ. The CDR3 covers 11 residues. The CDR3 coding sequence is TGCGCCAGCAAAGACAACTATGGCTACACCTTC. Translation: CASKDNYGYTF. Variable domain in full (rest from reference TRBV5-1 and TRBJ1-2): KAGVTQTPRYLIKTRGQQVTLSCSPISGHRSVSWYQQTPGQGLQFLFEYFSETQRNKGNFPGRFSGRQFSNSRSEMNVSTLELGDSALYLCASKDNYGYTFGSGTRLTVV.

This clone was detected once. V usage is TRBV18 and J usage is TRBJ1-5, with 10 bases identical to TRBD1. Germline V CDR1 and CDR2: KGHSH, LQKENI. The trim removed 5 bases at V and 4 bases at J, leaving 17 bases unmatched. The CDR3 is 19 residues long. In nucleotides, the CDR3 is TGTGCCAGCTCAGCCCGGGACAGGGGCGTTCTAGCTGGTAATCAGCCCCAGCATTTT. Protein: CASSARDRGVLAGNQPQHF.

The chain links TRBV19 to TRBJ2-1; 8 bases fit TRBD1. Per the germline V gene, CDR1 is LNHDA and CDR2 is SQIVND (reference sequence). Trimming at V came to 7 bases and at J to 9 bases, leaving 5 bases not matched to a gene. The CDR3 runs 12 residues. CDR3 nucleotides: TGTGCCAGTAAGAGAGGACAGGGTGAGCAGTTCTTC. Encoded protein: CASKRGQGEQFF.

With regard to this clone: Other DNA variants within this sample encode the same CDR3. The rearrangement uses TRBV19 and TRBJ1-5, with unresolved D. This CDR3 contains 14 residues. The germline CDR1 and CDR2 sequences are LNHDA and SQIVND (reference sequence). Trimming cost V 6 bases and J 0 bases, with 9 bases left between them. CDR3 nucleotides: TGTGCCAGTAGACCTACGGGTAGCAATCAGCCCCAGCATTTT. Translation: CASRPTGSNQPQHF.

The chain's CDR3 is CASTGRGGNEQFF. The CDR3 DNA sequence: TGCGCCAGCACGGGGCGGGGGGGGAATGAGCAGTTCTTC. The chain couples TRBV10-2 to TRBJ2-1; 9 bases are a match to TRBD2. This CDR3 is built from 13 residues. Germline-derived CDR1 and CDR2 are WSHSY and SAAADI. V gave up 7 bases and J gave up 7 bases; unmatched junction bases: 5.

The chain couples TRBV5-1 to TRBJ2-1; D possibly corresponds to TRBD1 (6 bases). The CDR3 covers 13 residues. V gave up 4 bases and J gave up 4 bases, with 9 bases separating them. From germline, CDR1 is SGHRS and CDR2 YFSETQ. CDR3 loop: CASSEDRYNEQFF. In DNA form, the CDR3 reads TGCGCCAGCAGCGAGGACAGATACAATGAGCAGTTCTTC.

The chain joins TRBV6-1 to TRBJ1-6; 9 bases are shared with TRBD1. This CDR3 is built from 15 residues. Germline CDR1 MNHNS, CDR2 SASEGT. J lost 5 bases, V lost 9 bases, and 8 bases had no gene match. DNA for the CDR3: TGTGCCAGTCTCCGGGACAGGGCAAATAATTCACCCCTCCACTTT. Translated, it gives CASLRDRANNSPLHF.

The chain is built from TRBV2 and TRBJ2-7; maybe TRBD1 (5 bases). The V gene's germline CDR1 is SNHLY and CDR2 FYNNEI. The CDR3 is 13 amino acids. Trimming stripped 7 bases from V and 6 bases from J, with 16 bases between. CDR3 residues: CASILGPTGEQYF. DNA for the CDR3: TGTGCCAGCATCTTGGGGCCTACGGGCGAGCAGTACTTC.

The chain employs TRBV20-1 and TRBJ1-1; D remains unclear. The CDR3 contains 11 residues. The V end was cut by 5 bases, the J end by 8 bases, with 12 bases between. Germline V gene data show CDR1 as DFQATT and CDR2 as SNEGSKA (reference sequence). In nucleotides, the CDR3 is TGCAGTGCTCTCAAGGTTCTGGAAGCTTTCTTT. As protein: CSALKVLEAFF.

The V gene is TRBV5-5, the J gene TRBJ2-1, with 8 positions matching TRBD1. With V trimmed by 5 bases and J by 4 bases, 8 bases remained unmatched. Germline V gene data show CDR1 as SGHKS and CDR2 as YYEKEE (reference sequence). This CDR3 region has 15 residues. CDR3 bases: TGTGCCAGCAGTTTAGACAGGGGCTCTTACAATGAGCAGTTCTTC. It encodes CASSLDRGSYNEQFF.

V is TRBV20-1 and J is TRBJ1-2; D gene unclear. The V gene's germline CDR1 is DFQATT and CDR2 SNEGSKA (reference sequence). There are 9 residues in the CDR3. V was trimmed by 7 bases and J by 6 bases, leaving 6 bases between them. The CDR3 nucleotides are TGCAGTGTTGCAAATGGCTACACCTTC. Translated: CSVANGYTF.

The gene calls are TRBV6-6 and TRBJ1-2; the match to TRBD1 covers 10 bases. Germline loops: CDR1 MNHNY, CDR2 SVGAGI (reference sequence). This CDR3 has 15 amino acids. Unmatched junction bases numbered 6, after V lost 4 bases and J lost 4 bases. CDR3 protein: CASSSGQGRLYGYTF. CDR3 DNA sequence: TGTGCCAGCAGTTCGGGACAGGGGAGACTCTATGGCTACACCTTC.

This clone has a single count. This rearrangement joins TRBV11-3 to TRBJ1-1, with 7 bases that match TRBD1. The CDR3 spans 15 residues. Germline trimming cut 0 bases from V and 1 base from J; bases unmatched to any gene: 2. The germline V gene encodes CDR1 SGHNT and CDR2 YENEEA. The DNA of the CDR3 is TGTGCCAGCAGCTTAGACGGGACAGCGAACACTGAAGCTTTCTTT. This sequence encodes CASSLDGTANTEAFF.

This chain's CDR3 is CASSPQQGPNEQFF. The CDR3 nucleotides read TGCGCCAGCAGCCCCCAGCAGGGGCCCAATGAGCAGTTCTTC. This rearrangement joins TRBV5-1 to TRBJ2-1; D perhaps matches TRBD1 (6 bases). Trimming left V 4 bases short and J 6 bases short, with 14 bases between. Per the germline V gene, CDR1 is SGHRS and CDR2 is YFSETQ. The CDR3 consists of 14 residues. Together with reference TRBV5-1 and TRBJ2-1, the CDR3 gives the full variable domain: KAGVTQTPRYLIKTRGQQVTLSCSPISGHRSVSWYQQTPGQGLQFLFEYFSETQRNKGNFPGRFSGRQFSNSRSEMNVSTLELGDSALYLCASSPQQGPNEQFFGPGTRLTVL.

The V call is TRBV5-4, the J call TRBJ1-1; D is perhaps TRBD1 (5 bases). CDR3 size: 16 residues. The germline V gene encodes CDR1 SGHNT and CDR2 YYREEE (reference sequence). Trimming stripped 4 bases from V and 5 bases from J, with 21 bases between. As DNA, the CDR3 is TGTGCCAGCAGCCCTACAGGAAGGTTTCGAGGTACTGAAGCTTTCTTT. Translated: CASSPTGRFRGTEAFF.

Comments on this clone: At one end, the junction sequence differs from germline, possibly due to a read error. The chain couples TRBV6-1 to TRBJ1-1; 7 bases match TRBD1. This CDR3 region has 15 residues. Germline V CDR1 and CDR2: MNHNS, SASEGT. CDR3 residues: CASSEDGRTGRGPIF. The CDR3 bases are TGTGCCAGCAGTGAAGACGGTCGGACAGGTCGGGGGCCGATCTTT.

This rearrangement joins TRBV7-8 to TRBJ1-2, with D maybe TRBD1 (5 bases). The CDR3 contains 13 residues. Germline-derived CDR1 and CDR2 are SGHVS and FQNEAQ. V lost 4 bases and J 7 bases, leaving 13 bases between the germline ends. The CDR3 nucleotides are TGTGCCAGCAGCTCCCCAGGGATGGGTGGCTACACCTTC. Translating gives CASSSPGMGGYTF.

The chain employs TRBV5-6 and TRBJ1-4; TRBD1 agrees at 8 bases. Per germline, CDR1 SGHDT and CDR2 YYEEEE. Unmatched junction bases numbered 8, after V lost 2 bases and J lost 8 bases. This CDR3 contains 15 residues. CDR3 coding DNA: TGTGCCAGCAGCTTTTCGGGACAGGTTATAGAAAAACTGTTTTTT. The encoded protein is CASSFSGQVIEKLFF. Looking up the rest from reference TRBV5-6 and TRBJ1-4 gives the full variable domain: DAGVTQSPTHLIKTRGQQVTLRCSPKSGHDTVSWYQQALGQGPQFIFQYYEEEERQRGNFPDRFSGHQFPNYSSELNVNALLLGDSALYLCASSFSGQVIEKLFFGSGTQLSVL.

The rearrangement uses TRBV6-1 and TRBJ1-5; TRBD1 agrees at 7 bases. The CDR3 sequence is 14 residues long. Germline-derived CDR1 and CDR2 are MNHNS and SASEGT. V shed 6 bases, J shed 4 bases, and the junction held 6 bases outside the gene matches. The CDR3 spells CASRFQTGNQPQHF. The CDR3 DNA is TGTGCCAGCAGATTTCAGACAGGGAATCAGCCCCAGCATTTT.